The rows below give T cell receptor beta chains drawn from one sample of a study of T cell changes during pregnancy in multiple sclerosis. The protocol was immunoSEQ multiplex PCR, while the TCRdb copy is restricted to in-frame clones and leaves out a portion. In the table there are about 49,000 clones, 90% to 95% of which are singletons. This specimen was CD8+ T cells from peripheral blood mononuclear cells, taken before pregnancy. Receptors were obtained from a female donor with multiple sclerosis, enrolled in a pregnancy study. Both conserved end residues are part of each CDR3. Fields, in order: V gene, clone size, D gene, J gene, CDR3 DNA, CDR3 protein. D genes are given only for firm matches. For some rows the clone size is stated as once, few or many, or as a class when expanded; others skip it.

V gene: TRBV9; clone size: .; D gene: TRBD2; J gene: TRBJ2-1; CDR3 DNA: TGTGCCAGCAGCGTTTCCGGGACTAGAGCTGGAGGCTACAATGAGCAGTTCTTC; CDR3 protein: CASSVSGTRAGGYNEQFF
V gene: TRBV27; clone size: .; D gene: TRBD2; J gene: TRBJ2-7; CDR3 DNA: TGTGCCAGCAGTTTTGGGCGGGGGAGCTCCTACGAGCAGTACTTC; CDR3 protein: CASSFGRGSSYEQYF
V gene: TRBV28; clone size: .; D gene: .; J gene: TRBJ2-7; CDR3 DNA: TGTGCCAGCAGAAATCCTAGCTCCTACGAGCAGTACTTC; CDR3 protein: CASRNPSSYEQYF
V gene: TRBV4-3; clone size: .; D gene: TRBD1; J gene: TRBJ1-2; CDR3 DNA: TGCGTCAGCAGCCAAGGAGGGACAGGGGGTGACGGCTACACCTTC; CDR3 protein: CVSSQGGTGGDGYTF
V gene: TRBV27; clone size: once; D gene: TRBD1; J gene: TRBJ2-7; CDR3 DNA: TGTGCCAGCAGCGCCGGGGACAGTGCTTTCGAGCAGTACTTC; CDR3 protein: CASSAGDSAFEQYF
V gene: TRBV2; clone size: .; D gene: .; J gene: TRBJ2-1; CDR3 DNA: TGTGCCAGCAGAACAGAGTACAGTGAGCAGTTCTTC; CDR3 protein: CASRTEYSEQFF
V gene: TRBV9; clone size: .; D gene: .; J gene: TRBJ1-2; CDR3 DNA: TGTGCCAGCAGCGGGGTTGGGCAGGGTAACTATGGCTACACCTTC; CDR3 protein: CASSGVGQGNYGYTF
V gene: TRBV7-6; clone size: .; D gene: .; J gene: TRBJ2-1; CDR3 DNA: TGTGCCAGCAGCTTGGTCGGTTCGGGATACAATGAGCAGTTCTTC; CDR3 protein: CASSLVGSGYNEQFF
V gene: TRBV4-3; clone size: .; D gene: TRBD2; J gene: TRBJ2-7; CDR3 DNA: TGCGCCAGCAGCCAGGCCACTAGCGGGGTGGGCTACGAGCAGTACTTC; CDR3 protein: CASSQATSGVGYEQYF
V gene: TRBV6-5; clone size: .; D gene: TRBD1; J gene: TRBJ2-7; CDR3 DNA: TGTGCCAGCAGTTTGGGACAGGGACTCTCGTACGAGCAGTACTTC; CDR3 protein: CASSLGQGLSYEQYF
V gene: TRBV7-9; clone size: .; D gene: .; J gene: TRBJ2-7; CDR3 DNA: TGTGCCAGCAGCTTCGCGCCAGGGGACTCCTACGAGCAGTACTTC; CDR3 protein: CASSFAPGDSYEQYF
V gene: TRBV7-9; clone size: .; D gene: .; J gene: TRBJ2-7; CDR3 DNA: TGTGCCAGCAGCTCAGGATCGGCTTACGAGCAGTACTTC; CDR3 protein: CASSSGSAYEQYF
V gene: TRBV4-2; clone size: few; D gene: .; J gene: TRBJ1-5; CDR3 DNA: TGTGCCAGCAGCCAAGATTCGGGGGGCACCCAGCCCCAGCATTTT; CDR3 protein: CASSQDSGGTQPQHF
V gene: TRBV28; clone size: .; D gene: TRBD1; J gene: TRBJ2-6; CDR3 DNA: TGTGCCAGGAGTTTTCGCGGCACGACAGGGTCAGGGGTTTGGGCCAACGTCCTGACTTTC; CDR3 protein: CARSFRGTTGSGVWANVLTF
V gene: TRBV10-3; clone size: .; D gene: TRBD1; J gene: TRBJ2-5; CDR3 DNA: TGTGCCATCAGTGACACAGGGGGGTACCAAGAGACCCAGTACTTC; CDR3 protein: CAISDTGGYQETQYF
V gene: TRBV18; clone size: .; D gene: .; J gene: TRBJ2-7; CDR3 DNA: TGTGCCAGCTCACCACCGGCCGGGACCTACGAGCAGTACTTC; CDR3 protein: CASSPPAGTYEQYF
V gene: TRBV7-8; clone size: .; D gene: .; J gene: TRBJ2-7; CDR3 DNA: TGTGCCAGCAGCCCCGAGACAGACTACGAGCAGTACTTC; CDR3 protein: CASSPETDYEQYF
V gene: TRBV11-2; clone size: .; D gene: TRBD1; J gene: TRBJ2-1; CDR3 DNA: TGTGCCAGCAGCCAAAGACAGGGTACCGACAATGAGCAGTTCTTC; CDR3 protein: CASSQRQGTDNEQFF
V gene: TRBV19; clone size: .; D gene: .; J gene: TRBJ2-7; CDR3 DNA: TGTGCCAGTAGCTTCACTAGATCCTACGAGCAGTACTTC; CDR3 protein: CASSFTRSYEQYF
V gene: TRBV19; clone size: .; D gene: TRBD2; J gene: TRBJ2-1; CDR3 DNA: TGTGCCAGTAGTATGGCGGGAGGGCCCTCGAATGAGCAGTTCTTC; CDR3 protein: CASSMAGGPSNEQFF
V gene: TRBV7-9; clone size: once; D gene: TRBD1; J gene: TRBJ1-5; CDR3 DNA: TGTGCCAGCAGCCGACAGGGAAGCAATCAGCCCCAGCATTTT; CDR3 protein: CASSRQGSNQPQHF
V gene: TRBV5-4; clone size: .; D gene: TRBD2; J gene: TRBJ2-7; CDR3 DNA: TGTGCCAGCAGCTTGGGAGCGGGAGATGGGTACGAGCAGTACTTC; CDR3 protein: CASSLGAGDGYEQYF
V gene: TRBV19; clone size: .; D gene: .; J gene: TRBJ1-2; CDR3 DNA: TGTGCCAGTTATTTTTCTCAGGGGCTGTATGGCTACACCTTC; CDR3 protein: CASYFSQGLYGYTF
V gene: TRBV19; clone size: .; D gene: .; J gene: TRBJ2-1; CDR3 DNA: TGTGCCAGTAGTACTGGGCATGAGCAGTTCTTC; CDR3 protein: CASSTGHEQFF
V gene: TRBV5-5; clone size: .; D gene: .; J gene: TRBJ1-4; CDR3 DNA: TGTGCCAGCAGCTCGTCCCGGGCAACTAATGAAAAACTGTTTTTT; CDR3 protein: CASSSSRATNEKLFF
V gene: TRBV4-2; clone size: .; D gene: .; J gene: TRBJ2-1; CDR3 DNA: TGTGCCAGCAGCCCGGGAGCGGGCTACAATGAGCAGTTCTTC; CDR3 protein: CASSPGAGYNEQFF
V gene: TRBV7-9; clone size: .; D gene: .; J gene: TRBJ2-3; CDR3 DNA: TGTGCCAGCAGCTTATCGACAGATACGCAGTATTTT; CDR3 protein: CASSLSTDTQYF
V gene: TRBV7-2; clone size: .; D gene: .; J gene: TRBJ2-1; CDR3 DNA: TGTGCCAGCAGCTTAGAAAAAATGGGGCGAAATGAGCAGTTCTTC; CDR3 protein: CASSLEKMGRNEQFF
V gene: TRBV28; clone size: .; D gene: TRBD1; J gene: TRBJ1-4; CDR3 DNA: TGTGCCAGCAGTTTAGCCGTTATACAGGGGATTGCACATGAGAATGAAAAACTGTTTTTT; CDR3 protein: CASSLAVIQGIAHENEKLFF
V gene: TRBV4-1; clone size: .; D gene: TRBD1; J gene: TRBJ2-7; CDR3 DNA: TGCGCCAGCAGCCCAACCGCCGGGACAGGCTTCTACGAGCAGTACTTC; CDR3 protein: CASSPTAGTGFYEQYF
V gene: TRBV27; clone size: .; D gene: TRBD1; J gene: TRBJ1-1; CDR3 DNA: TGTGCCAGCAGTTACCGGACAGGGATGAACACTGAAGCTTTCTTT; CDR3 protein: CASSYRTGMNTEAFF
V gene: TRBV12-5; clone size: .; D gene: TRBD2; J gene: TRBJ2-7; CDR3 DNA: TGTGCTAGTGGTTTGGTGCCTAGCGGGAGTGGGTACGAGCAGTACTTC; CDR3 protein: CASGLVPSGSGYEQYF
V gene: TRBV7-8; clone size: .; D gene: TRBD2; J gene: TRBJ2-7; CDR3 DNA: TGTGCCAGCAGCTCGCTAGCGGAAAGCTCCTACGAGCAGTACTTC; CDR3 protein: CASSSLAESSYEQYF
V gene: TRBV7-3; clone size: .; D gene: TRBD2; J gene: TRBJ2-3; CDR3 DNA: TGTGCCAGCAGCTTATGGGGGGGAGGGACAGATACGCAGTATTTT; CDR3 protein: CASSLWGGGTDTQYF
V gene: TRBV4-1; clone size: .; D gene: .; J gene: TRBJ1-1; CDR3 DNA: TGCGCCAGCAGCCAAGGGTCAGTGAGCGCTGAAGCTTTCTTT; CDR3 protein: CASSQGSVSAEAFF
V gene: TRBV9; clone size: .; D gene: TRBD1; J gene: TRBJ2-2; CDR3 DNA: TGTGCCAGCACCCTAGGACAGGGGGGCGGGGAGCTGTTTTTT; CDR3 protein: CASTLGQGGGELFF
V gene: TRBV29-1; clone size: .; D gene: .; J gene: TRBJ1-1; CDR3 DNA: TGCAGCGTCCCAGGGATGAACACTGAAGCTTTCTTT; CDR3 protein: CSVPGMNTEAFF